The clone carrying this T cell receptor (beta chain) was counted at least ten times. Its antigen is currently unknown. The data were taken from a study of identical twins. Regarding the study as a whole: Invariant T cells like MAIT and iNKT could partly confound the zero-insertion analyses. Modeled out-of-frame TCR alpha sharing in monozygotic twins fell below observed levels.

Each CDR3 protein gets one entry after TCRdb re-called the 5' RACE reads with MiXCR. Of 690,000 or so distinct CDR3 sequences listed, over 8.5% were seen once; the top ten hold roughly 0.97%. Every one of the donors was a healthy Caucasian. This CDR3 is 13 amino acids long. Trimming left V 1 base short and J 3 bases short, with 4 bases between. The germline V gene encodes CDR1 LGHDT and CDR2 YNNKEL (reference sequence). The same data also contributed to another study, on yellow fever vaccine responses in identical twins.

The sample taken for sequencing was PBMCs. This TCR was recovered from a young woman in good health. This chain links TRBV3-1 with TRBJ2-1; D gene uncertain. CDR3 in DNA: TGTGCCAGCAGCCAAGTCGGCTACAATGAGCAGTTCTTC. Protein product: CASSQVGYNEQFF.